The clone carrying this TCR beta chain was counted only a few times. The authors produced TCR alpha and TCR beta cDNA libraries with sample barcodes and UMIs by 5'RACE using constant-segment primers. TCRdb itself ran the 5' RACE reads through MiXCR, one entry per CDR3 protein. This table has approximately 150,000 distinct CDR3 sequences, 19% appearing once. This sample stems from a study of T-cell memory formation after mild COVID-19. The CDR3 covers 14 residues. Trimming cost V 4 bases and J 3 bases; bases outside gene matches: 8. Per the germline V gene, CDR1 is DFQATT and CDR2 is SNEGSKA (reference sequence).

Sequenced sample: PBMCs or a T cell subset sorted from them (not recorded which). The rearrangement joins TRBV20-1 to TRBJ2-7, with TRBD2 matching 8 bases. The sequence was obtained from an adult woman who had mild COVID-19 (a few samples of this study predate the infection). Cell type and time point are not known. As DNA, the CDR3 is TGCAGTGCTAACCCCGGACTAGCTAGCTACGAGCAGTACTTC. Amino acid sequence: CSANPGLASYEQYF.